The TCR beta chain described here comes from a study of OX40 agonist ivuxolimab in advanced cancers. This clone has just one count. Clones were sequenced by immunoSEQ multiplex PCR, and TCRdb holds only the in-frame ones, with some missing. The sample consists of more than 25,000 clones, roughly 90% of them appearing once. Germline trimming cut 6 bases from V and 3 bases from J; bases unmatched to any gene: 10. CDR3 length: 15 amino acids. Germline V lookup: CDR1 SEHNR, CDR2 FQNEAQ (reference sequence). The sequence was obtained from an adult with an advanced solid tumor such as melanoma, head and neck, liver or kidney cancer. This sequence joins TRBV7-9 and TRBJ1-2, with 7 positions matching TRBD1. The specimen comprised CD4+ or CD8+ T cells sorted from blood, sampled in a trial of the OX40 agonist ivuxolimab. The CDR3 is CASSTPDRIDYGYTF. Here the CDR3 DNA reads TGTGCCAGCAGTACTCCGGACAGGATCGACTATGGCTACACCTTC.